This T cell receptor beta chain was identified during a study of response to subunit inactivated influenza vaccine. MiXCR, run by TCRdb on the RT-PCR reads, gives a single entry per CDR3 protein. In the table there are about 570,000 distinct CDR3 sequences, approximately 11% of which are singletons. From germline, CDR1 is MNHEY and CDR2 SVGEGT. This CDR3 region has 13 residues. With 7 bases removed from V and 7 bases from J, the gap between germline ends came to 13 bases. A further study also used this sample, focusing on T cells expressing NK-cell markers. This second report adds: The TCR beta cDNA came from 5'RACE template switching with UMIs. Researchers got TCR beta repertoires out of sorted CD3+CD56+NKG2C+, CD3+CD56+NKG2C- and CD3+CD56-NKG2C+ T cells. In the group of eight sequenced donors, seven were HCMV-seropositive and one was seronegative. Six or seven donors showed dominant NKG2C+ clonotypes comprising about 1.0-7.5% of their CD8+ T cells.

This clonotype was obtained from a man over 45 who received an inactivated influenza vaccine. The chain couples TRBV6-2 or TRBV6-3 to TRBJ2-2; D unresolved. The source was PBMCs from blood, collected on the day of vaccination. For the CDR3, the DNA is TGTGCCAGCACGTGGCAGGCCCGCGGGGAGCTGTTTTTT. Amino acid sequence: CASTWQARGELFF.